One sample yielded the 5 T cell receptor beta chains listed below, sequenced in a study of cytomegalovirus exposure and HLA in healthy donors. The PCR ran on 60 Vbeta and 13 Jbeta primers. Produced via immunoSEQ multiplex PCR; TCRdb's table is partial and in-frame only. The sample gives more than 110,000 clones, 77% of which show up once; around 3.6% is in the top ten. What was sequenced was PBMCs. The receptors were sampled from a male donor in good health and CMV-seronegative.

The chain combines TRBV7-9 with TRBJ2-7; no reliable D call. Germline V gives CDR1 SEHNR, CDR2 FQNEAQ (reference sequence). The V end was cut by 6 bases, the J end by 1 base, with 16 bases between. The CDR3 covers 15 residues. The CDR3 region has the DNA TGTGCCAGCAGTTTATCCCAATCCAGTTCCTACGAGCAGTACTTC. Its translation is CASSLSQSSSYEQYF.

CDR3 loop: CASTPGGNYNEQFF. The DNA of the CDR3 is TGTGCCAGCACCCCGGGAGGAAATTACAATGAGCAGTTCTTC. The chain recombines TRBV21-1 with TRBJ2-1; the D call of TRBD2 is as the table states it, not checked on the DNA. TRBV21-1 is recorded as a pseudogene. The CDR3 spans 14 residues.

This chain links TRBV7-9 with TRBJ2-7; the D is unclear. CDR1 and CDR2 from the germline V gene are SEHNR and FQNEAQ (reference sequence). V lost 0 bases to trimming and J lost 1 base, with 7 bases between them. The CDR3 is made up of 14 amino acids. As DNA, the CDR3 is TGTGCCAGCAGCTTAGCAAGCCTTTCCTACGAGCAGTACTTC. This encodes CASSLASLSYEQYF.

This clone was picked up a small number of times. The chain carries TRBV6-1 and TRBJ2-7; 12 positions match TRBD2. The CDR3 runs 15 residues. V gave up 8 bases and J gave up 2 bases; unmatched junction bases: 7. Germline V gene lookup returns CDR1 MNHNS and CDR2 SASEGT. The DNA for the CDR3 is TGTGCCAGCTTGACTAGCGGGGGCATGGCCTACGAGCAGTACTTC. Amino acid sequence: CASLTSGGMAYEQYF.

The chain employs TRBV6-5 and TRBJ2-1; TRBD2 matches 8 bases. With V trimmed by 4 bases and J by 2 bases, 1 base remained unmatched. Germline V gene lookup returns CDR1 MNHEY and CDR2 SVGAGI. The CDR3 sequence is 14 residues long. The DNA for the CDR3 is TGTGCCAGCAGTTTTAGCGGGACCTACAATGAGCAGTTCTTC. This sequence encodes CASSFSGTYNEQFF.